This T cell receptor (beta chain) was profiled in a study of blood T cells in healthy people across ages. Notes on the study in general: Comparison with aged donors showed that long-lived donors had more naive CD4+ cells and higher diversity. Donor CMV status, an unknown factor, possibly confounded changes in expanded clonotypes.

As regards this clonotype: Its specificity is unknown.

A second about 6 to 12 cycle PCR used barcoded and J-beta primers. MiXCR, applied by TCRdb to the 5' RACE reads, yields one record per CDR3 protein. The repertoire holds roughly 860,000 distinct CDR3 sequences, with around 62% as singletons. In germline, CDR1 is LGHNA, CDR2 YSLEER. The CDR3 covers 16 residues. The ends were cut back, 1 base at V and 3 bases at J, with 13 bases in the middle. The V gene is TRBV4-3, the J gene TRBJ2-1, with a tentative D call TRBD1 (5 bases). Sequenced: blood. The sequence came from a man aged 25-45 years in good health. The chain's CDR3 is CASSQAIRQSYNEQFF. The CDR3 region has the DNA TGCGCCAGCAGCCAAGCTATCAGACAGAGCTACAATGAGCAGTTCTTC.